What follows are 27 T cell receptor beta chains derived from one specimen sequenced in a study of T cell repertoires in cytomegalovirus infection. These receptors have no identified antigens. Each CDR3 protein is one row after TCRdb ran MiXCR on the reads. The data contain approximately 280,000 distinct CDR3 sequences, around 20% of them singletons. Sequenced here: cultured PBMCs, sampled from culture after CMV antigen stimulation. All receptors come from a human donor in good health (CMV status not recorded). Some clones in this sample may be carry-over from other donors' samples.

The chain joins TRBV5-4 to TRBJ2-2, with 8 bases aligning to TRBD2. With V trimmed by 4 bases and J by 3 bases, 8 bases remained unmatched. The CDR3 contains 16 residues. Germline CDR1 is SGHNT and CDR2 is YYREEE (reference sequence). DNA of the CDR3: TGTGCCAGCAGCCCGGCCGGGACTAGAGACACCGGGGAGCTGTTTTTT. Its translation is CASSPAGTRDTGELFF. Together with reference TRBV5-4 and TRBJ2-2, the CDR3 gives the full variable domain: ETGVTQSPTHLIKTRGQQVTLRCSSQSGHNTVSWYQQALGQGPQFIFQYYREEENGRGNFPPRFSGLQFPNYSSELNVNALELDDSALYLCASSPAGTRDTGELFFGEGSRLTVL.

Here the CDR3 DNA reads TGTGCCAGCAGTTTCGTGGACAGGGGCGCCTACGAGCAGTACTTC. Translated: CASSFVDRGAYEQYF. The gene calls are TRBV12-3 or TRBV12-4 and TRBJ2-7; 9 positions agree with TRBD1. J gave up 2 bases and V 3 bases, and 5 bases lay outside the gene matches. This CDR3 is 15 amino acids long.

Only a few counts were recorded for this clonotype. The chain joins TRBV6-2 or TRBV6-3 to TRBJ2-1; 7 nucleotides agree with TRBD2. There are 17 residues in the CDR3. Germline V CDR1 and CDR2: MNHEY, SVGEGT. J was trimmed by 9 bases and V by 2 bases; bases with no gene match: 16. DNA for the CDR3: TGTGCCAGCAGTTACCCCTTACCCGGCGGGGGTCACTTTGAGCAGTTCTTC. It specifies CASSYPLPGGGHFEQFF.

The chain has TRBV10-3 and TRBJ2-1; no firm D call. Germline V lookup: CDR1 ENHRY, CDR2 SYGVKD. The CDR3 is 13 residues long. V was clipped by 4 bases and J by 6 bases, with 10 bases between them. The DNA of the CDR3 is TGTGCCATCAGTGTAGATCTACCCAATGAGCAGTTCTTC. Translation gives CAISVDLPNEQFF.

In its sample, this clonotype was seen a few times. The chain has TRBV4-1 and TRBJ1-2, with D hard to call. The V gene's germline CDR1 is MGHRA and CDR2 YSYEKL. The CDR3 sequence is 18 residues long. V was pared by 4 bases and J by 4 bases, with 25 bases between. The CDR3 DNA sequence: TGCGCCAGCAGCCTTGATTGGATAGGAACGGCCGGTTCCTATGGCTACACCTTC. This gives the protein CASSLDWIGTAGSYGYTF.

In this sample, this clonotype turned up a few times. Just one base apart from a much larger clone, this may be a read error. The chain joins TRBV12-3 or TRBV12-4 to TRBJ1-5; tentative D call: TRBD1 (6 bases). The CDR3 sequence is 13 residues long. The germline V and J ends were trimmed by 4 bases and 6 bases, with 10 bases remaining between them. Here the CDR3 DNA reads TGTGCCAGCAGTTCCAGGGGAAGTCAGCCCCAGCATTTT. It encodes CASSSRGSQPQHF.

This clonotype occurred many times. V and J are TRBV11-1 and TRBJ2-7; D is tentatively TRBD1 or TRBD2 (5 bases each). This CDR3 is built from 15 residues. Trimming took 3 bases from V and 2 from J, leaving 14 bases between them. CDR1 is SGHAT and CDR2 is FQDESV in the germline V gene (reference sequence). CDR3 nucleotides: TGTGCCAGCAGCTTCAAGAGGGACGGAGCCTACGAGCAGTACTTC. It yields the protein CASSFKRDGAYEQYF.

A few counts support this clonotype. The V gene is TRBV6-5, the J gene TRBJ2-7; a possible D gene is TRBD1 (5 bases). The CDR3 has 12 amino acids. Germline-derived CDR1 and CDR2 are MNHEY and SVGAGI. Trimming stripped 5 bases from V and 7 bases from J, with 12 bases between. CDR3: CASSARSGEQYV. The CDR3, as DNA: TGTGCCAGCAGTGCAAGATCAGGGGAGCAGTACGTC.

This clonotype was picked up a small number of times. The CDR3 DNA reads as TGTGCCAGTAGTAAGGGGTATGCAACTAATGAAAAACTGTTTTTT. Amino acid sequence: CASSKGYATNEKLFF. This sequence joins TRBV19 and TRBJ1-4; TRBD1 might be the D (5 bases). Germline values: CDR1 LNHDA, CDR2 SQIVND (reference sequence). With 4 bases removed from V and 0 bases from J, the gap between germline ends came to 9 bases. This CDR3 comprises 15 residues.

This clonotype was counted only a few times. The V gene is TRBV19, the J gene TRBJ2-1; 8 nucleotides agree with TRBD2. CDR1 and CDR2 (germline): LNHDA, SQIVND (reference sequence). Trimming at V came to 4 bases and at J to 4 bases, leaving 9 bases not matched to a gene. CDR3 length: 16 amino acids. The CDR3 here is CASSKEAGVRYNEQFF. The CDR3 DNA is TGTGCCAGTAGTAAAGAAGCGGGAGTTCGGTACAATGAGCAGTTCTTC.

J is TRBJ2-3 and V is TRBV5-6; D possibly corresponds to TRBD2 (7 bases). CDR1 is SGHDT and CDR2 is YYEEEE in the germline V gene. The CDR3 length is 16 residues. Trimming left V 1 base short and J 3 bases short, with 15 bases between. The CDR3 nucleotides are TGTGCCAGCAGCTTGTTTGCGGGGGCGCCGACAGATACGCAGTATTTT. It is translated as CASSLFAGAPTDTQYF.

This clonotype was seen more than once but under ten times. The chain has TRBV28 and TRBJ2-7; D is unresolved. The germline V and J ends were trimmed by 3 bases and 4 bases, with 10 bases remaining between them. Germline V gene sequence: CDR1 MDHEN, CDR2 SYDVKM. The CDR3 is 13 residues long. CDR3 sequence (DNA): TGTGCCAGCAGTTTTGGCACAGCGTACGAGCAGTACTTC. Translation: CASSFGTAYEQYF.

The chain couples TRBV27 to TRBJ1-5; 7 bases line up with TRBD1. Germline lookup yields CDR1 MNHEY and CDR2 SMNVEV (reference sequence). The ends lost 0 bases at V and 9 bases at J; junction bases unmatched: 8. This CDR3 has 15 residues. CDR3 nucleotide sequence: TGTGCCAGCAGTTTATCTGGACAGGAGCATTGGCCCCAGCATTTT. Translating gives CASSLSGQEHWPQHF.

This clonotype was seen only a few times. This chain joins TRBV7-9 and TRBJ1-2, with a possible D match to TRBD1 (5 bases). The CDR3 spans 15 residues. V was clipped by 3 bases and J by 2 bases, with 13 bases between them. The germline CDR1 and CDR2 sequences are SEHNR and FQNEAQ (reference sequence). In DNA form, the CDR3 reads TGTGCCAGCAGCTTCGGCTTGGGGACCAACTATGGCTACACCTTC. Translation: CASSFGLGTNYGYTF.

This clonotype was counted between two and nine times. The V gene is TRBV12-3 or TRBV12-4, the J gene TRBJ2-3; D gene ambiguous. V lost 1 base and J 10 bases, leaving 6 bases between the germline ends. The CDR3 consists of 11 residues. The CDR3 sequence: CASSLDRAQYF. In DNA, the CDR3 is TGTGCCAGCAGTTTAGATAGGGCGCAGTATTTT.

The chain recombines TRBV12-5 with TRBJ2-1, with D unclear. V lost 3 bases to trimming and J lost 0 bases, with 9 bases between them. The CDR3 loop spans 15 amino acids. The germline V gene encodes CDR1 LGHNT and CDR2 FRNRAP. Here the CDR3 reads CASGFPGGSYNEQFF. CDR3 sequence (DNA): TGTGCTAGTGGTTTCCCAGGTGGCTCCTACAATGAGCAGTTCTTC.

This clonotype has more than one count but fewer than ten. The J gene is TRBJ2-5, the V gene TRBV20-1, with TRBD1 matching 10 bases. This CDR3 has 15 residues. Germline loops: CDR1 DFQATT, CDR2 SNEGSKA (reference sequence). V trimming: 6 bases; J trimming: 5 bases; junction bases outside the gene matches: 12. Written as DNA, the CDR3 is TGCAGTGCCGAAGCCGCGGGACAGGGGATCGAGACCCAGTACTTC. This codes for CSAEAAGQGIETQYF.

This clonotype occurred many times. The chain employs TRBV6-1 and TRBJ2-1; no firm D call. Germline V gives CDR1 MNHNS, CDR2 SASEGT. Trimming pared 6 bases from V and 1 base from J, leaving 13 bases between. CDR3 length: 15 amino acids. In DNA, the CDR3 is TGTGCCAGCAGAAGCGAGCGCCTATCCTACAATGAGCAGTTCTTC. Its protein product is CASRSERLSYNEQFF.

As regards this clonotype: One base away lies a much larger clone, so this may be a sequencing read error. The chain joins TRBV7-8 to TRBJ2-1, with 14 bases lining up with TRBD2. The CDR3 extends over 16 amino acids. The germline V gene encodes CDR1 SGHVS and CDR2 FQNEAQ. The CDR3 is CASSLVGTSGRNGQFF. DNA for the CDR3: TGTGCCAGCAGCTTAGTGGGGACTAGCGGGAGAAATGGGCAGTTCTTC.

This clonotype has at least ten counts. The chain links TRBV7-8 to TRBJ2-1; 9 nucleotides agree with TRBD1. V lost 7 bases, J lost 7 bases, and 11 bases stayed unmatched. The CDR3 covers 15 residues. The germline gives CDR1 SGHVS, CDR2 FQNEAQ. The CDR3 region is CASTVDRGGLNEQFF. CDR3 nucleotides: TGTGCCAGCACCGTTGACAGGGGGGGATTGAATGAGCAGTTCTTC.

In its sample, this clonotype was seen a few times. The CDR3 region is CSVEGSGANVLTF. The CDR3 nucleotides are TGCAGCGTTGAAGGCTCTGGGGCCAACGTCCTGACTTTC. V and J are TRBV29-1 and TRBJ2-6; D not certain. Deletions cut 1 base from V and 0 bases from J, with 1 base between. The germline gives CDR1 SQVTM, CDR2 ANQGSEA. There are 13 residues in the CDR3. The full variable domain, completed using reference TRBV29-1 and TRBJ2-6, is SAVISQKPSRDICQRGTSLTIQCQVDSQVTMMFWYRQQPGQSLTLIATANQGSEATYESGFVIDKFPISRPNLTFSTLTVSNMSPEDSSIYLCSVEGSGANVLTFGAGSRLTVL.

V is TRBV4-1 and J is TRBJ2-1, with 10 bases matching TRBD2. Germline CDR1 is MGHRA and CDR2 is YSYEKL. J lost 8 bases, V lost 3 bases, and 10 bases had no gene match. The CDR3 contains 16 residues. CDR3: CASSHDPSGRIYEQFF. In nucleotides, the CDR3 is TGCGCCAGCAGCCACGACCCTAGCGGGAGAATATATGAGCAGTTCTTC.

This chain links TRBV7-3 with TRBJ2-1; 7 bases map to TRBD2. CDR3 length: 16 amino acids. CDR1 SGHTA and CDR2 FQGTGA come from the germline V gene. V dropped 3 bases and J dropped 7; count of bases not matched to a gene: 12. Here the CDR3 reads CASSFSAGREKNEQFF. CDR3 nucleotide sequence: TGTGCCAGCAGCTTTTCAGCGGGGCGGGAGAAAAATGAGCAGTTCTTC.

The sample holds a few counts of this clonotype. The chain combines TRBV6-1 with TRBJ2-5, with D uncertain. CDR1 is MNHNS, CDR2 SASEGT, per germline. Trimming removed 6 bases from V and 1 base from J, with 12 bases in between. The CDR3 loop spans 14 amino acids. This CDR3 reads CASRQYGPQETQYF. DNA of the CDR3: TGTGCCAGCAGGCAGTATGGACCCCAAGAGACCCAGTACTTC.

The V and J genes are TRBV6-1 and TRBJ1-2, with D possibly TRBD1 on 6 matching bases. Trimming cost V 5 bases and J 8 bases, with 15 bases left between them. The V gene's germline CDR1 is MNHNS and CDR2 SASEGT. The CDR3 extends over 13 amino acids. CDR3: CASSRTGNWGYTF. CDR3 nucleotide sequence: TGTGCCAGCAGTCGAACAGGGAATTGGGGCTACACCTTC.

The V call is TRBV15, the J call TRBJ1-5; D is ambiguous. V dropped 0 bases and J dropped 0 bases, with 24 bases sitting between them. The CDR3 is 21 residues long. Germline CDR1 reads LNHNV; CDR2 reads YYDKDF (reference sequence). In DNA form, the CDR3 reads TGTGCCACCAGCAGAGAAAGCGACGGTACCGATAACCGGTATAGCAATCAGCCCCAGCATTTT. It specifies CATSRESDGTDNRYSNQPQHF.

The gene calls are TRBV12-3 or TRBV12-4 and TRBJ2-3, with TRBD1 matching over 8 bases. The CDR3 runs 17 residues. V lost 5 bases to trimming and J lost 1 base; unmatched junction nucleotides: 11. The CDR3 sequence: CASSTGLQGAGTDTQYF. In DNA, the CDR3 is TGTGCCAGCAGTACCGGACTGCAGGGGGCAGGCACAGATACGCAGTATTTT.